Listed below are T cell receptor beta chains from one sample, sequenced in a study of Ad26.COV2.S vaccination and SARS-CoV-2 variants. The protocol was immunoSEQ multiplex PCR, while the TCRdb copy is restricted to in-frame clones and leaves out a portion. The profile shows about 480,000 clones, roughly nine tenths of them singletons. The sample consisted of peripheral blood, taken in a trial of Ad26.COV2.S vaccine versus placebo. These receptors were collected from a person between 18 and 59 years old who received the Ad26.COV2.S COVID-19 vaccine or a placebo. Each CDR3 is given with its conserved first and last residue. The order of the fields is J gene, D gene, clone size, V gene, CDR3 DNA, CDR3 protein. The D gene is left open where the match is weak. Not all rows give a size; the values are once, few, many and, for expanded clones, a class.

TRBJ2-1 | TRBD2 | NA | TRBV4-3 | TGCGCCAGCAGCCAACTAGCGGGAGGATTTAATGAGCAGTTCTTC | CASSQLAGGFNEQFF
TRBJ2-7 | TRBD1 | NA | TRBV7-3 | TGTGCCAGCAGCTTAACGTCAGGGGGTTTCAACGAGCAGTACTTC | CASSLTSGGFNEQYF
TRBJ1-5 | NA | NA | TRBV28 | TGTGCCAGCAGTAAAGGACCGCATCGTCCCCAGCATTTT | CASSKGPHRPQHF
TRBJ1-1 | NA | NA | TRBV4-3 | TGCGCCAGCAGCCAAGATCGGGCGGGAACTGAAGCTTTCTTT | CASSQDRAGTEAFF
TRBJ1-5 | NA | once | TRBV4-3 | TGCGCCAGCAGCCAAGATACCCGTGTAGCCCAGCATTTT | CASSQDTRVAQHF
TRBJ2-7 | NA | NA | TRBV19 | TGTGCCAGTAGCGCTAGCCCATCCCTTCTCTACGAGCAGTACTTC | CASSASPSLLYEQYF
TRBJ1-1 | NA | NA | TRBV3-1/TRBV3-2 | TGTGCCAGCACCCACGGGCCACCTGGGGACACTGAAGCTTTCTTT | CASTHGPPGDTEAFF
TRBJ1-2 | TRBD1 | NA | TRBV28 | TGTGCCAGCACCATTACCGGGACAGGGGGCTATGGCTACACCTTC | CASTITGTGGYGYTF
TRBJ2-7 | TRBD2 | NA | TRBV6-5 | TGTGCCAGCAGCCGAACTAGCGGGGTGTACGAGCAGTACTTC | CASSRTSGVYEQYF
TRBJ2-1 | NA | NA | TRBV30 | TGTGCCTGGAGTGATGATAGCGGTAGATACAATGAGCAGTTCTTC | CAWSDDSGRYNEQFF
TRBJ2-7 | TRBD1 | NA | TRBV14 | TGTGCCAGCAGCCTTCGGACAGGGTTCATCGACGAGCAGTACTTC | CASSLRTGFIDEQYF
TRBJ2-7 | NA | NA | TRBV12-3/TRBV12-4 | TGTGCCAGCAGGCTCCCCAGCTCCGAGCAGTACTTC | CASRLPSSEQYF
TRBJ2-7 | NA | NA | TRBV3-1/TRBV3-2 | TGTGCCAGCAGCCAAGAACAGGGATTCGTCTACGAGCAGTACTTC | CASSQEQGFVYEQYF
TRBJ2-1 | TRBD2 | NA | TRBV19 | TGTGCCAGTAGTATAGTGGCGGGGGCCTACAATGAGCAGTTCTTC | CASSIVAGAYNEQFF
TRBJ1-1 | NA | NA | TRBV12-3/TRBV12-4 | TGTGCCAGCAGTCGGGGGTATAACACTGAAGCTTTCTTT | CASSRGYNTEAFF
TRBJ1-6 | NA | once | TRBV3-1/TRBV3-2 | TGTGCCAGCAGCCATTTCAAGGGAAATTCACCCCTCCACTTT | CASSHFKGNSPLHF
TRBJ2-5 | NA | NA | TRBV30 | TGTGCCTGGAGTGAAGGGAACCAAGAGACCCAGTACTTC | CAWSEGNQETQYF
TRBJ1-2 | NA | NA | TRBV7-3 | TGTGCCAGCAGCCCCTCCGGGGGCGCCGACTATGGCTACACCTTC | CASSPSGGADYGYTF
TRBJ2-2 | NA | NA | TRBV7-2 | TGTGCCAGCAGCCCCCGACAGAACGGGGAGCTGTTTTTT | CASSPRQNGELFF
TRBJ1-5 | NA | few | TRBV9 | TGTGCCAGCAGCACCTCCGGGGGCAATCAGCCCCAGCATTTT | CASSTSGGNQPQHF
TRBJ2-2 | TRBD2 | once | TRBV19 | TGTGCCAGTAGTACGCTAGCGGGAACGACGATGAACACCGGGGAGCTGTTTTTT | CASSTLAGTTMNTGELFF
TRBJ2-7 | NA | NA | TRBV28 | TGTGCCAGCAGACCTACAGGGTCGTACGAGCAGTACTTC | CASRPTGSYEQYF
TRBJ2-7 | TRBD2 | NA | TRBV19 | TGTGCCAGTAGTAGTTGGACTAGCGCAATAGAGCCCTACGAGCAGTACTTC | CASSSWTSAIEPYEQYF
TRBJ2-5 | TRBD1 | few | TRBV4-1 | TGCGCCAGCAGCCGAGGGACAGGGGGCGGAGAGACCCAGTACTTC | CASSRGTGGGETQYF
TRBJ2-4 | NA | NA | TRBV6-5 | TGTGCCAGCAGTCACCTGGGGTCTGGCAAAAACATTCAGTACTTC | CASSHLGSGKNIQYF
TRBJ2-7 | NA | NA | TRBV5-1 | TGCGCCAGCAGCTTGAGTCAGGGGTCGCACGAGCAGTACTTC | CASSLSQGSHEQYF
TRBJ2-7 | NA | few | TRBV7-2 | TGTGCCAGCAACCAAGGGGGGGTCCGCTACGAGCAGTACTTC | CASNQGGVRYEQYF
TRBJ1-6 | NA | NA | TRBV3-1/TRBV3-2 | TGTGCCAGCAGCCAAGTTGAAAATTATTCACCCCTCCACTTT | CASSQVENYSPLHF
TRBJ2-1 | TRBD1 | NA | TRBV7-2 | TGTGCCAGCAGCCCGACAGGGAAGGTCTACAATGAGCAGTTCTTC | CASSPTGKVYNEQFF
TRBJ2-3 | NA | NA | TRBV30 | TGTGCCTGGAACTCCGACTCAGATACGCAGTATTTT | CAWNSDSDTQYF
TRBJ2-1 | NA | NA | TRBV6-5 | TGTGCCAGCACCCCAGGGCTAGCCAGCAATGAGCAGTTCTTC | CASTPGLASNEQFF
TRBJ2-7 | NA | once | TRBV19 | TGTGCCAGTAGTCCTCGGGGACAGTCGGGGACTTCACGCTTGGGAGAATCCTACGAGCAGTACTTC | CASSPRGQSGTSRLGESYEQYF
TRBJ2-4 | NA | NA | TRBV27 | TGTGCCAGCAGTCGTAGAGGGGTAAACATTCAGTACTTC | CASSRRGVNIQYF
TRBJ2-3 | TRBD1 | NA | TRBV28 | TGTGCCAGCAGACGCACGACAGGGCGCACAGATACGCAGTATTTT | CASRRTTGRTDTQYF
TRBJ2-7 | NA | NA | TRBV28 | TGTGCCAGCAGCCTAGGCCTTGGCCCGGGGTCCTACGAGCAGTACTTC | CASSLGLGPGSYEQYF
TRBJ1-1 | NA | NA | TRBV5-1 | TGCGCCAGCAGCTTCGGGAGCAGTGGCACTGAAGCTTTCTTT | CASSFGSSGTEAFF
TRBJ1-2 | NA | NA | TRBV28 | TGTGCCAGCAGTTGGGGCCAGGGAGGCTATGGCTACACCTTC | CASSWGQGGYGYTF
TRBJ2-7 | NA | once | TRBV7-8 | TGTGCCAGCAGCTTAGGGTCAGGGCTCCTCGAGCAGTACTTC | CASSLGSGLLEQYF
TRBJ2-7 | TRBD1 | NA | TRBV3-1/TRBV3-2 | TGTGCCAGCAGCTATACAGGGGCCAAAAACTACGAGCAGTACTTC | CASSYTGAKNYEQYF
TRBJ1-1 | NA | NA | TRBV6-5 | TGTGCCAGCAGTTACTCGACGGCAGGGGAAGCTTTCTTT | CASSYSTAGEAFF
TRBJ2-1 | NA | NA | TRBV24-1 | TGTGCCACCAGTGATTTGCTCCACGAGCAGTTCTTC | CATSDLLHEQFF
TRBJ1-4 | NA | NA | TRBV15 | TGTGCCACCAGCAGAGATCTCTCTGGGGCAACTAATGAAAAACTGTTTTTT | CATSRDLSGATNEKLFF
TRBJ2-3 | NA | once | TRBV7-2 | TGTGCCAGCAGCAAACGAGATCGCTATGGGAATACGCAGTATTTT | CASSKRDRYGNTQYF
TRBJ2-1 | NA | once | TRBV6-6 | TGTGCCAGCAGCCCCCCAGACAAGGATGAGCAGTTCTTC | CASSPPDKDEQFF
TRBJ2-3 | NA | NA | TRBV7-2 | TGTGCCAGCAGCTTAGTGGGAGCAGATACGCAGTATTTT | CASSLVGADTQYF
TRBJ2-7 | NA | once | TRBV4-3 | TGCGCCAGCAGCCAAGACTTCAGGCGCAACTACTACGAGCAGTACTTC | CASSQDFRRNYYEQYF
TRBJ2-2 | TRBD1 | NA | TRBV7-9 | TGTGCCAGCAGCTCGCCACAGGGGTTAAACACCGGGGAGCTGTTTTTT | CASSSPQGLNTGELFF
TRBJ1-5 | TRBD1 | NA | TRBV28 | TGTGCCAGCAGCCTGACAGGGGGCTTATCTGGCAATCAGCCCCAGCATTTT | CASSLTGGLSGNQPQHF
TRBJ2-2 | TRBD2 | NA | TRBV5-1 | TGCGCCAGCAGGGGACTAGCGGGATTCGTCGGGGAGCTGTTTTTT | CASRGLAGFVGELFF
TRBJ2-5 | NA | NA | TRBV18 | TGTGCCAGCTCACCAATTGCCATCGCGGAGACCCAGTACTTC | CASSPIAIAETQYF
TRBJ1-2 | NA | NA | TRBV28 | TGTGCCACTACCGAGGGTTGGGCCCTCTATGGCTACACCTTC | CATTEGWALYGYTF
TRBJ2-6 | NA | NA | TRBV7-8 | TGTGCCAGCAGCTTTCCACAGGGATTGGGCTCTGGGGCCAACGTCCTGACTTTC | CASSFPQGLGSGANVLTF
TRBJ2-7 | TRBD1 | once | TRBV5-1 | TGCGCCAGCAGCTTGAGGACGGGACAGGGACCGAAAATTTCCTACGAGCAGTACTTC | CASSLRTGQGPKISYEQYF
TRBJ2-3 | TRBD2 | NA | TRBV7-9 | TGTGCCAGCAGCTTAGCCGGGACTAGGACAGATACGCAGTATTTT | CASSLAGTRTDTQYF